The 10 T cell receptor beta chains below come from one sample, sequenced in a study of T cell responses to AZD1222 COVID-19 vaccine. Measured with immunoSEQ multiplex PCR; TCRdb has only the in-frame clones, and not every one. The sample holds about 70,000 clones, 88% seen once. Sequencing used peripheral blood, obtained 28 days after the second dose of the MenACWY control vaccine. These receptor sequences come from an adult who received the MenACWY meningococcal vaccine as a control.

The chain recombines TRBV6-2 or TRBV6-3 with TRBJ1-6; D may be TRBD1 (5 bases). V gave up 4 bases and J gave up 10 bases, with 23 bases separating them. The CDR3 has 17 amino acids. The germline gives CDR1 MNHEY, CDR2 SVGEGT. DNA for the CDR3: TGTGCCAGCAGTTCCCAGATTCGGGGCCGTGGGGAGTCACCCCTCCACTTT. Translating gives CASSSQIRGRGESPLHF.

The chain carries TRBV4-3 and TRBJ2-4; D not certain. CDR1 is LGHNA and CDR2 is YSLEER in the germline V gene. The CDR3 is 16 residues long. Trimming stripped 0 bases from V and 5 bases from J, with 14 bases between. The CDR3: CASSQDLMTPENIQYF. The CDR3 nucleotides read TGCGCCAGCAGCCAAGATCTGATGACTCCCGAAAACATTCAGTACTTC.

The count of this clone is one. The V gene is TRBV12-5, the J gene TRBJ1-1; TRBD1 might be the D (6 bases). Between the trimmed V and J ends, which lost 1 base and 7 bases, there was a span of 7 bases. The CDR3 is 12 residues long. Germline lookup yields CDR1 LGHNT and CDR2 FRNRAP. In DNA, the CDR3 is TGTGCTAGTGGTTTGGCAGGGGTTGAAGCTTTCTTT. This translates into CASGLAGVEAFF.

The genes are TRBV29-1 and TRBJ2-1; D is possibly TRBD1 (5 bases). Trimming pared 6 bases from V and 8 bases from J, leaving 11 bases between. The length of the CDR3 is 11 residues. Looked up from germline, CDR1 is SQVTM and CDR2 is ANQGSEA. The CDR3 nucleotides read TGCAGCGTAGTACAGGCCTATGAGCAGTTCTTC. Protein: CSVVQAYEQFF.

The chain recombines TRBV28 with TRBJ1-1; no clear D. V dropped 6 bases and J dropped 0 bases, with 11 bases sitting between them. There are 14 residues in the CDR3. Germline V gene lookup returns CDR1 MDHEN and CDR2 SYDVKM. The CDR3 DNA follows: TGTGCCAGCAGGGCCATCCCCATGAACACTGAAGCTTTCTTT. Protein product: CASRAIPMNTEAFF.

The chain uses TRBV5-1 and TRBJ2-7; D is undetermined. Per germline, CDR1 SGHRS and CDR2 YFSETQ. Trimming took off 4 bases at V and 6 bases at J, with 20 bases between the two ends. The CDR3 totals 15 residues. The CDR3 sequence: CASSPYSPPSLEQYF. For the CDR3, the DNA is TGCGCCAGCAGCCCTTACTCGCCCCCCTCCCTCGAGCAGTACTTC.

The V gene is TRBV28, the J gene TRBJ1-1; 8 nucleotides agree with TRBD1. V gave up 6 bases and J gave up 3 bases; unmatched junction bases: 6. Germline loops: CDR1 MDHEN, CDR2 SYDVKM. This CDR3 has 14 amino acids. The CDR3 loop reads CASSPQGEYTEAFF. In DNA form, the CDR3 reads TGTGCCAGCAGCCCACAGGGGGAGTACACTGAAGCTTTCTTT. Looking up the rest from reference TRBV28 and TRBJ1-1 gives the full variable domain: DVKVTQSSRYLVKRTGEKVFLECVQDMDHENMFWYRQDPGLGLRLIYFSYDVKMKEKGDIPEGYSVSREKKERFSLILESASTNQTSMYLCASSPQGEYTEAFFGQGTRLTVV.

V is TRBV28 and J is TRBJ1-2; D is perhaps TRBD1 (6 bases). Deletions cut 6 bases from V and 5 bases from J, with 13 bases between. Germline V CDR1 and CDR2: MDHEN, SYDVKM. This CDR3 is built from 13 residues. Here the CDR3 DNA reads TGTGCCAGCAGATGGACAGACCGGTATGGCTACACCTTC. This translates into CASRWTDRYGYTF.

The chain uses TRBV7-2 and TRBJ2-7, with D perhaps matching TRBD2 (6 bases). The germline V and J ends were trimmed by 5 bases and 4 bases, with 18 bases remaining between them. CDR1 and CDR2 from the germline V gene are SGHTA and FQGNSA. The CDR3 is 15 amino acids. The CDR3 reads CASSGGRDSRYEQYF. For the CDR3, the DNA is TGTGCCAGCAGCGGGGGACGGGACTCTAGATACGAGCAGTACTTC.

CDR3 amino acids: CASRGVTANEKLFF. CDR3 DNA sequence: TGTGCCAGCCGAGGAGTTACGGCTAATGAAAAACTGTTTTTT. V gene TRBV2 combines with J gene TRBJ1-4; D call uncertain. Trimming left V 8 bases short and J 3 bases short, with 13 bases between. The CDR3 is 14 residues long. Germline V gene lookup returns CDR1 SNHLY and CDR2 FYNNEI.